These 8 T cell receptor beta chains came from one sample sequenced in a study of CD8 T cells in ankylosing spondylitis. TCRdb re-derived calls from the 5' RACE reads in MiXCR, one entry per CDR3 protein. This table holds some 87,000 distinct CDR3 sequences, roughly 8.8% found once. The sequencing input was blood, either unsorted or a sorted T cell fraction (not recorded which). The source is a male donor with ankylosing spondylitis or in good health (not recorded which).

This clonotype was detected a few times. The rearrangement joins TRBV7-9 to TRBJ2-5; TRBD2 is a possible D gene (6 bases). The CDR3 is 14 amino acids. Germline-derived CDR1 and CDR2 are SEHNR and FQNEAQ (reference sequence). V lost 1 base to trimming and J lost 3 bases, with 9 bases between them. The CDR3 loop reads CASSLETGEETQYF. In DNA, the CDR3 is TGTGCCAGCAGCTTAGAAACGGGGGAAGAGACCCAGTACTTC.

The chain combines TRBV5-6 with TRBJ2-5; perhaps TRBD1 as D (5 bases). This CDR3 comprises 13 residues. Germline assignment: CDR1 SGHDT and CDR2 YYEEEE. V was shortened by 0 bases and J by 5 bases, with 8 bases between the two germline ends. CDR3 residues: CASSLERGETQYF. The CDR3 DNA reads as TGTGCCAGCAGCTTGGAAAGGGGCGAGACCCAGTACTTC.

This clonotype has ten or more counts. The V gene is TRBV9, the J gene TRBJ2-5, with 11 bases identical to TRBD1. V gave up 3 bases and J gave up 5 bases; unmatched junction bases: 3. The CDR3 contains 14 residues. Germline V gene data show CDR1 as SGDLS and CDR2 as YYNGEE. CDR3 protein: CASSGTGGTETQYF. CDR3 DNA sequence: TGTGCCAGCAGCGGGACAGGGGGCACGGAGACCCAGTACTTC.

This clonotype was recorded at least ten times. The CDR3 sequence: CASSSVRQGSEFF. CDR3 DNA sequence: TGTGCCAGCAGCTCCGTCCGACAGGGTTCTGAGTTCTTC. The chain joins TRBV5-6 to TRBJ2-1, with 7 bases identical to TRBD1. Per germline, CDR1 SGHDT and CDR2 YYEEEE. CDR3 length equals 13 residues. The V gene end was trimmed by 3 bases and the J gene end by 14 bases; junction bases not matched to a gene: 11. The entire variable domain, with the rest obtained from reference TRBV5-6 and TRBJ2-1, is as follows: DAGVTQSPTHLIKTRGQQVTLRCSPKSGHDTVSWYQQALGQGPQFIFQYYEEEERQRGNFPDRFSGHQFPNYSSELNVNALLLGDSALYLCASSSVRQGSEFFGPGTRLTVL.

Ten or more counts support this clonotype. The rearrangement links TRBV19 to TRBJ2-1; maybe TRBD1 (6 bases). Per the germline V gene, CDR1 is LNHDA and CDR2 is SQIVND (reference sequence). The CDR3 is 16 residues long. Deletions cut 6 bases from V and 2 bases from J, with 17 bases between. The CDR3 DNA sequence: TGTGCCAGTAGGGTGGACAGCACAACGCCCTACAATGAGCAGTTCTTC. The encoded protein is CASRVDSTTPYNEQFF.

This clonotype has more than one count but fewer than ten. This chain links TRBV12-3 or TRBV12-4 with TRBJ1-2, with TRBD1 identical over 9 bases. This CDR3 comprises 14 residues. The V segment lost 6 bases and the J segment 3 bases; nucleotides outside the gene matches: 5. Here the CDR3 DNA reads TGTGCCAGCAGAGACAGGGGGAAAGACTATGGCTACACCTTC. Protein product: CASRDRGKDYGYTF.

This clonotype has a handful of counts. V is TRBV28 and J is TRBJ1-6; no reliable D call. The CDR3 has 13 amino acids. CDR1 is MDHEN, CDR2 SYDVKM, per germline. The V gene lost 10 bases and the J gene lost 8 bases, with 15 bases spanning the gap. The CDR3 here is CATIRPYYSPLHF. The CDR3 DNA reads as TGTGCCACAATACGTCCCTACTATTCACCCCTCCACTTT.

This clonotype was picked up many times. V and J are TRBV2 and TRBJ1-2; TRBD1 agrees at 7 bases. The junction had 11 bases not matched to a gene; V was cut back by 6 bases and J by 4 bases. This CDR3 region has 15 residues. Germline loops: CDR1 SNHLY, CDR2 FYNNEI. The chain's CDR3 is CASSRTGDSAYGYTF. The CDR3 nucleotides read TGTGCCAGCAGCAGAACAGGGGACTCCGCCTATGGCTACACCTTC.